The 23 T cell receptor beta chains listed next were all sequenced from one sample in a study of T cells in Graves' hyperthyroidism and ophthalmopathy. TCR beta CDR3 regions were amplified from RNA. TCR CDR3 underwent first-round RT-PCR with the HTBI primer set. Each CDR3 protein gets one entry after TCRdb re-called the multiplex PCR reads with MiXCR. This sample has roughly 700,000 distinct CDR3 sequences, with approximately 40% found just once. The sample taken for sequencing was blood. These receptors were collected from a woman aged 40-49 years with Graves' hyperthyroidism.

This clonotype was observed at least ten times. The genes are TRBV6-5 and TRBJ2-7, with D perhaps given as TRBD1 or TRBD2 (5 bases each). Between the trimmed V and J ends, which lost 2 bases and 5 bases, there was a span of 10 bases. In germline, CDR1 is MNHEY, CDR2 SVGAGI. This CDR3 is 13 amino acids long. The CDR3 is CASSYPGTDEQYF. CDR3 in DNA: TGTGCCAGCAGTTACCCCGGGACCGACGAGCAGTACTTC.

This chain connects TRBV15 to TRBJ2-2; 7 bases match TRBD2. The CDR3 spans 17 residues. Germline assignment: CDR1 LNHNV and CDR2 YYDKDF (reference sequence). V gave up 0 bases and J gave up 1 base; unmatched junction bases: 5. The CDR3 coding sequence is TGTGCCACCAGCAGAGATCTAGGCGGGAGGAACACCGGGGAGCTGTTTTTT. Translating gives CATSRDLGGRNTGELFF.

This chain joins TRBV10-1 and TRBJ2-3; D assignment may be TRBD1 or TRBD2 (5 bases each). Trimming took off 2 bases at V and 0 bases at J, with 9 bases between the two ends. This CDR3 region has 15 residues. The germline V gene encodes CDR1 WNHNN and CDR2 SYGVQD (reference sequence). CDR3 coding DNA: TGCGCCAGCAGTGAGGGGGGTTCTAGCACAGATACGCAGTATTTT. Residues: CASSEGGSSTDTQYF.

This sequence joins TRBV2 and TRBJ2-6; a weak D match, TRBD1 (6 bases). The germline CDR1 and CDR2 sequences are SNHLY and FYNNEI. The CDR3 totals 16 residues. V lost 3 bases and J lost 0, with 9 bases in between. As DNA, the CDR3 is TGTGCCAGCAGTGAGGACAGCTCCTCTGGGGCCAACGTCCTGACTTTC. It is translated as CASSEDSSSGANVLTF.

This clonotype was counted between two and nine times. The chain uses TRBV20-1 and TRBJ2-7; D may be TRBD1 or TRBD2 (5 bases each). Germline values: CDR1 DFQATT, CDR2 SNEGSKA (reference sequence). The V and J ends lost 3 bases and 0 bases respectively, with 21 bases between them. This CDR3 has 17 amino acids. The CDR3 bases are TGCAGTGCTAGGACCGGGACGGAATTAAAAAGCTCCTACGAGCAGTACTTC. It is translated as CSARTGTELKSSYEQYF.

This clonotype was detected only a few times. J is TRBJ2-7 and V is TRBV12-3 or TRBV12-4; D is perhaps TRBD1 (5 bases). V lost 4 bases and J lost 6, with 13 bases in between. The CDR3 loop spans 13 amino acids. CDR3 sequence (DNA): TGTGCCAGCAGTTATCCCCCAGGGTCCGAGCAGTACTTC. Encoded protein: CASSYPPGSEQYF.

This clonotype showed up just a few times. The chain uses TRBV20-1 and TRBJ1-2; the D gene is possibly TRBD1 (5 bases). CDR3 length: 15 residues. Germline loops: CDR1 DFQATT, CDR2 SNEGSKA (reference sequence). V was trimmed by 0 bases and J by 4 bases, leaving 15 bases between them. CDR3 residues: CSARDKNQGRYGYTF. The CDR3, as DNA: TGCAGTGCTAGAGATAAGAACCAGGGCCGCTATGGCTACACCTTC.

There are many counts of this clonotype. DNA for the CDR3: TGCGCCAGCAGGGCCATGAACACTGAAGCTTTCTTT. As protein: CASRAMNTEAFF. This chain links TRBV10-2 with TRBJ1-1; D not certain. V was clipped by 6 bases and J by 0 bases, with 5 bases between them. There are 12 residues in the CDR3. Germline V gene lookup returns CDR1 WSHSY and CDR2 SAAADI.

This rearrangement joins TRBV2 to TRBJ1-6; possibly TRBD1 for D (5 bases). In germline, CDR1 is SNHLY, CDR2 FYNNEI. Trimming shortened V by 8 bases and J by 10 bases, and 18 bases separated the two germline ends. The CDR3 extends over 14 amino acids. CDR3 region: CASLGRDAGSPLHF. CDR3 bases: TGTGCCAGCTTAGGCAGGGACGCGGGGTCACCCCTCCACTTT.

V and J are TRBV5-1 and TRBJ2-5; D perhaps matches TRBD2 (5 bases). Germline CDR1 SGHRS, CDR2 YFSETQ. The CDR3 spans 13 residues. Deletions cut 5 bases from V and 8 bases from J, with 16 bases between. In nucleotides, the CDR3 is TGCGCCAGCAGTCCAGCGGAAGTCGACACCCAGTACTTC. Its protein is CASSPAEVDTQYF.

This clonotype was counted many times. This chain joins TRBV10-3 and TRBJ2-5, with D hard to call. Germline CDR1 ENHRY, CDR2 SYGVKD. The CDR3 runs 14 residues. Trimming removed 0 bases at V and 4 bases at J, with 9 bases between. CDR3: CAISESKGRETQYF. CDR3 in DNA: TGTGCCATCAGTGAGTCGAAGGGTCGAGAGACCCAGTACTTC.

The J gene is TRBJ2-7, the V gene TRBV11-2; D is unresolved. The CDR3 spans 12 residues. The V end lost 3 bases, the J end lost 2 bases, and 5 bases lay between the germline ends. CDR1 is SGHAT, CDR2 FQNNGV, per germline. The CDR3: CASSFLPYEQYF. The DNA of the CDR3 is TGTGCCAGCAGCTTTTTACCCTACGAGCAGTACTTC.

CDR3 bases: TGTGCCAGCAGTTACGACAGGGAGGCTCGCAATCAGCCCCAGCATTTT. Translating gives CASSYDREARNQPQHF. The V and J genes are TRBV2 and TRBJ1-5, with 7 bases identical to TRBD1. V lost 5 bases to trimming and J lost 2 bases; unmatched junction nucleotides: 9. The CDR3 covers 16 residues. Per germline, CDR1 SNHLY and CDR2 FYNNEI.

This clonotype has a single count. The chain uses TRBV7-2 and TRBJ2-5; D is possibly TRBD1 or TRBD2 (6 bases each). Trimming stripped 0 bases from V and 5 bases from J, with 16 bases between. This CDR3 spans 16 amino acids. CDR1 and CDR2 from the germline V gene are SGHTA and FQGNSA. The CDR3 region is CASSLAVGGAGETQYF. The CDR3 DNA is TGTGCCAGCAGCTTAGCGGTCGGGGGCGCGGGGGAGACCCAGTACTTC.

This clonotype was recorded at least ten times. This chain links TRBV7-9 with TRBJ1-2; 7 bases map to TRBD1. There are 15 residues in the CDR3. V trimming: 3 bases; J trimming: 8 bases; junction bases outside the gene matches: 12. Germline V gene sequence: CDR1 SEHNR, CDR2 FQNEAQ (reference sequence). CDR3 protein: CASSLGQIYIRGYTF. CDR3 in DNA: TGTGCCAGCAGCTTGGGACAGATCTACATACGAGGCTACACCTTC.

The sample holds a few counts of this clonotype. This chain connects TRBV5-4 to TRBJ2-2, with 13 bases fitting TRBD2. V shed 4 bases, J shed 4 bases, and the junction held 7 bases outside the gene matches. Germline CDR1 and CDR2: SGHNT and YYREEE (reference sequence). The CDR3 extends over 17 amino acids. The DNA for the CDR3 is TGTGCCAGCAGCCTGGGAGGACTAGCGGGAGTCACCGGGGAGCTGTTTTTT. Encoded protein: CASSLGGLAGVTGELFF.

The J gene is TRBJ1-5, the V gene TRBV27, with no clear D. There are 14 residues in the CDR3. Germline values: CDR1 MNHEY, CDR2 SMNVEV (reference sequence). The V and J ends lost 6 bases and 6 bases respectively, with 15 bases between them. The CDR3, as DNA: TGTGCCAGCAGCGTCGGGCCCCGGGTTCAGCCCCAGCATTTT. Its translation: CASSVGPRVQPQHF.

The rearrangement uses TRBV20-1 and TRBJ1-3; no definite D call. This CDR3 region has 14 residues. CDR1 DFQATT and CDR2 SNEGSKA come from the germline V gene (reference sequence). V was trimmed by 7 bases and J by 1 base, leaving 14 bases between them. The CDR3 bases are TGCAGTGATTCCCAGCCCCTTTCTGGAAACACCATATATTTT. Its protein is CSDSQPLSGNTIYF.

Note on this clonotype: The junction does not match germline at one end; this may be a read error. The V call is TRBV10-3, the J call TRBJ2-2; the D is unclear. From germline, CDR1 is ENHRY and CDR2 SYGVKD. This CDR3 has 16 residues. This CDR3 is CASSFNGRTDTGELFF. Here the CDR3 DNA reads TGTGCCAGCAGTTTTAATGGGCGAACGGACACCGGGGAGCTGTTTTTT.

The J gene is TRBJ1-2, the V gene TRBV11-3; 8 positions agree with TRBD1. This CDR3 spans 14 amino acids. Per the germline V gene, CDR1 is SGHNT and CDR2 is YENEEA. The junction had 15 bases not matched to a gene; V was cut back by 6 bases and J by 12 bases. CDR3 in amino acids: CASRIGTGAGGNTF. The CDR3 DNA follows: TGTGCCAGCAGAATCGGGACAGGCGCAGGTGGAAACACCTTC. Full variable domain (missing parts from reference TRBV11-3 and TRBJ1-2): EAGVVQSPRYKIIEKKQPVAFWCNPISGHNTLYWYLQNLGQGPELLIRYENEEAVDDSQLPKDRFSAERLKGVDSTLKIQPAELGDSAVYLCASRIGTGAGGNTFGSGTRLTVV.

This clonotype showed up just a few times. V is TRBV6-5 and J is TRBJ1-1; no clear D gene. V was trimmed by 0 bases and J by 1 base, leaving 9 bases between them. The CDR3 contains 15 residues. The germline V gene has CDR1 MNHEY and CDR2 SVGAGI. The CDR3: CASSYSVDGNTEAFF. The CDR3 DNA is TGTGCCAGCAGTTACTCGGTGGACGGGAACACTGAAGCTTTCTTT.

For this clonotype: This may be a read error: a much more frequent sequence differs by one nucleotide. The V gene is TRBV6-5, the J gene TRBJ1-2, with a possible D match to TRBD1 (5 bases). V lost 5 bases to trimming and J lost 1 base, with 14 bases between them. Germline lookup yields CDR1 MNHEY and CDR2 SVGAGI. The CDR3 has 15 residues. The CDR3 sequence: CASSPYGGLNYGYTF. In nucleotides, the CDR3 is TGTGCCAGCAGTCCCTACGGGGGACTTAACTATGGCTACACCTTC.

The table lists this clonotype with a few counts. The V and J genes are TRBV9 and TRBJ1-1; D gene ambiguous. The CDR3 loop spans 15 amino acids. Between the trimmed V and J ends, which lost 1 base and 0 bases, there was a span of 10 bases. Germline loops: CDR1 SGDLS, CDR2 YYNGEE. The CDR3 nucleotides read TGTGCCAGCAGCGTACCCCCAGATATGAACACTGAAGCTTTCTTT. Translated, it gives CASSVPPDMNTEAFF.